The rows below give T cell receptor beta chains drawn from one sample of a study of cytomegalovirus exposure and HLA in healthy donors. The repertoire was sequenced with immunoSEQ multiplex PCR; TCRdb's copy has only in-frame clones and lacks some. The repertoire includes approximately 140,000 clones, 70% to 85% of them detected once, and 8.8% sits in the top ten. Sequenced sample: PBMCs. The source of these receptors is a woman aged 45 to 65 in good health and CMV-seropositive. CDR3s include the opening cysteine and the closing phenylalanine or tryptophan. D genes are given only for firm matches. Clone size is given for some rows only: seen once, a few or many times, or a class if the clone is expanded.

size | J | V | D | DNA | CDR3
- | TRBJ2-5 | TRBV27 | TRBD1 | TGTGCCAGCAGTTTAAGACAGGGGGCGGGGGAGACCCAGTACTTC | CASSLRQGAGETQYF
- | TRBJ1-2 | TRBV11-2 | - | TGTGCCAGCAGCTCAATCGCCCGCTGGGGCCCAGGGCGAGGCTATGGCTACACCTTC | CASSSIARWGPGRGYGYTF
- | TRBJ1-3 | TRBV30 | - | TGTGCCTGGAGGGACTGGGAAAACACCATATATTTT | CAWRDWENTIYF
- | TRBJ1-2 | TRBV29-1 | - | TGCAGCGTCGAGACAGCTTTGACTGGCTACACCTTC | CSVETALTGYTF
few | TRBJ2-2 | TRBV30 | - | TGTGCTCGCGGCAGGGCGGAAGTCGGGGAGCTGTTTTTT | CARGRAEVGELFF
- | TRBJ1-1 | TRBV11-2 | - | TGTGCCAGCAGCCCGGAGGCGGGGGACACTGAAGCTTTCTTT | CASSPEAGDTEAFF
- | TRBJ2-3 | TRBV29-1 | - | TGCAGCGTTGAAGGAAGAATTACATTCGGGGTTGCAGATACGCAGTATTTT | CSVEGRITFGVADTQYF
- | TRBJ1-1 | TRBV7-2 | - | TGTGCCAGCAGCACCACAGCAGAAAATACTGAAGCTTTCTTT | CASSTTAENTEAFF
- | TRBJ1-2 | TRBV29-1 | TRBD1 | TGCAGCGTTCTTAACACAGGGGGGTATGGCTACACCTTC | CSVLNTGGYGYTF
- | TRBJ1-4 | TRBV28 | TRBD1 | TGTGCCATCAAGGGGACAGGAGCTAATGAAAAACTGTTTTTT | CAIKGTGANEKLFF
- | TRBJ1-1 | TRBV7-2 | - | TGTGCCAGCAGCTTAAATCAGGAGGTCACTGAAGCTTTCTTT | CASSLNQEVTEAFF
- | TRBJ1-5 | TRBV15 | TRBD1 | TGTGCCACCAGCAGACAAACAGGGGGCGCGGGGCAGCCCCAGCATTTT | CATSRQTGGAGQPQHF
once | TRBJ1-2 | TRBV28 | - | TGTGCCAGCAGTTTAAGACTTTATGGCTACACCTTC | CASSLRLYGYTF
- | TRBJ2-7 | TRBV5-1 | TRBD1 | TGCGCCAGCAGCTCGATCGGACAGGGGGGGGAGCAGTACTTC | CASSSIGQGGEQYF
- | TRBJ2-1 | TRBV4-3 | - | TGCGCCAGCAGTCCAAGGGGTACAGGGCCCTACAATGAGCAGTTCTTC | CASSPRGTGPYNEQFF
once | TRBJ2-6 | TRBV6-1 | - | TGTGCCAGCAGTGGAGGCAGTCCCGGGGCCAACGTCCTGACTTTC | CASSGGSPGANVLTF
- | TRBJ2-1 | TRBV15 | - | TGTGCCACCAGGGAGAGCTCCTACAATGAGCAGTTCTTC | CATRESSYNEQFF
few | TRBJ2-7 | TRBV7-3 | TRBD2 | TGTGCCAGCAGCTCCCTAGCGGGGGTTTCCTACGAGCAGTACTTC | CASSSLAGVSYEQYF
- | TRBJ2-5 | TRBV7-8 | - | TGTGCCAGCAGCTCGCTACTAGCCTTGGGCACCGCGAGCCAAGAGACCCAGTACTTC | CASSSLLALGTASQETQYF
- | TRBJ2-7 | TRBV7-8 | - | TGTGCCAGCAGCCCACGGAGCTACGAGCAGTACTTC | CASSPRSYEQYF
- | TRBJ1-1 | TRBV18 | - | TGTGCCAGCTCCCTCACTGAAGCTTTCTTT | CASSLTEAFF
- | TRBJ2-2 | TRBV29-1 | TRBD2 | TGCAGCGTCCCCCAGCGGGGCAACACCGGGGAGCTGTTTTTT | CSVPQRGNTGELFF
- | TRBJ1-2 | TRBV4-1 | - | TGCGCCAGCAGCCAAGGGGAGGGCGTTGTTGCCTATGGCTACACCTTC | CASSQGEGVVAYGYTF
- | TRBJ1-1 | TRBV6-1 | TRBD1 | TGTGCCAGCAGTCCCAACAGGGGTGAGATATCTGAAGCTTTCTTT | CASSPNRGEISEAFF
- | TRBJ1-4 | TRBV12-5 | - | TGCGCTAGTGACCCCTCTTGGGCAGGGTCTAATGAAAAACTGTTTTTT | CASDPSWAGSNEKLFF
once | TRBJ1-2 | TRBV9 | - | TGTGCCAGCAGCGGGCGGGGTTCGGAGGGGCGCGTCTATGGCTACACCTTC | CASSGRGSEGRVYGYTF
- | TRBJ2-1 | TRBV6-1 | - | TGTGCCAGCAGTGACCTTTACTTGAATGAGCAGTTCTTC | CASSDLYLNEQFF
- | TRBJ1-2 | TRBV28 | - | TGTGCCAGCAGTTTATCGAGCTATGGCTACACCTTC | CASSLSSYGYTF
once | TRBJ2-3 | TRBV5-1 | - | TGCGCCAGCAGCCATCAGGGTGACACAGATACGCAGTATTTT | CASSHQGDTDTQYF
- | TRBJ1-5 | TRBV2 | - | TGTGCCAGCAGGCTACGGAGGGTACAGCCCCAGCATTTT | CASRLRRVQPQHF
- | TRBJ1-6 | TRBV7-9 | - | TGTGCCAGCAGCTTAGTGGCAGTCTCCTATAATTCACCCCTCCACTTT | CASSLVAVSYNSPLHF
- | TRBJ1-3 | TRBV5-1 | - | TGCGCCAGCAGCTTGTGGGGGGAAGGTGCCTACTCTGGAAACACCATATATTTT | CASSLWGEGAYSGNTIYF
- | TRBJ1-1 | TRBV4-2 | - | TGTGCCAGCAGCCCCCAGCAAGGGGACACTGAAGCTTTCTTT | CASSPQQGDTEAFF
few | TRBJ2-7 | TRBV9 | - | TGTGCCAGCAGCGTAGGCGGATTAACCTACGAGCAGTACTTC | CASSVGGLTYEQYF
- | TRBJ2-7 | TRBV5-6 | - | TGTGCCAGCAACACCGCTTCAGGGCGGGGTGAACACTACGAGCAGTACTTC | CASNTASGRGEHYEQYF
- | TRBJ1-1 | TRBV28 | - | TGTGCCAGCAGTTTACCCCACCCGGGAGACGCTTTCTTT | CASSLPHPGDAFF
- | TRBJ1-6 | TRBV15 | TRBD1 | TGTGCCACCGGACAGGGCTTTTCACCCCTCCACTTT | CATGQGFSPLHF
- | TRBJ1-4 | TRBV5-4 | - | TGTGCCAGCAGCTCACAGGGAACTCGGGAAAAACTGTTTTTT | CASSSQGTREKLFF
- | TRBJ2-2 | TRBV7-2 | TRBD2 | TGTGCCAGCAGTCCTAGCGGGGGCACCGGGGAGCTGTTTTTT | CASSPSGGTGELFF
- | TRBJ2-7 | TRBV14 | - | TGTGCCAGCAGCCAAGATTGGAGTGAGAGCTCCTACGAGCAGTACTTC | CASSQDWSESSYEQYF
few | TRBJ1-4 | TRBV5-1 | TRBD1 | TGCGCCAGCAGCACACAGGGGGCCCCTAATGAAAAACTGTTTTTT | CASSTQGAPNEKLFF
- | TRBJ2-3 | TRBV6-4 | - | TGTGCCAGCAGTGAAGAGGGTTTCACAGATACGCAGTATTTT | CASSEEGFTDTQYF
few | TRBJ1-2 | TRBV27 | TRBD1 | TGTGCCAGCAGCCCATCCCCGGGACAGGAATATGGCTACACCTTC | CASSPSPGQEYGYTF
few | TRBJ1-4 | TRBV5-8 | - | TGTGCCAGCAGCGTAGGAGGGGAAAAACTGTTTTTT | CASSVGGEKLFF